Below, 30 T cell receptor beta chains from the same sample are listed, as sequenced in a study of blood T cell repertoires in COVID-19. The table came from immunoSEQ multiplex PCR; TCRdb's copy has only in-frame clones and leaves some out. Seen here are about 200,000 clones, 82% observed once, and the top ten hold roughly 8%. The material sequenced was peripheral blood. Receptor source: a woman older than 75 with COVID-19, enrolled during active disease.

The gene calls are TRBV5-4 and TRBJ1-6; D perhaps matches TRBD1 (6 bases). V lost 0 bases and J 8 bases, leaving 15 bases between the germline ends. The germline CDR1 and CDR2 sequences are SGHNT and YYREEE (reference sequence). The CDR3 has 16 amino acids. The CDR3 DNA reads TGTGCCAGCAGCTTGGGCGGCAGGGGTGTTGATTCACCCCTCCACTTT. This translates into CASSLGGRGVDSPLHF.

The V call is TRBV29-1, the J call TRBJ2-5; possibly TRBD1 for D (6 bases). Trimming removed 6 bases from V and 6 bases from J, with 17 bases in between. Germline V gene lookup returns CDR1 SQVTM and CDR2 ANQGSEA. CDR3 length: 13 amino acids. CDR3 in DNA: TGCAGCGTCAACCCTCAGGGGCCAAAGACCCAGTACTTC. This sequence encodes CSVNPQGPKTQYF.

The gene calls are TRBV29-1 and TRBJ2-7; D not resolved. V was pared by 5 bases and J by 3 bases, with 14 bases between. The CDR3 contains 13 residues. Per germline, CDR1 SQVTM and CDR2 ANQGSEA. CDR3 nucleotides: TGCAGCGTTTCTCGCGGTACCCTCTACGAGCAGTACTTC. Translation gives CSVSRGTLYEQYF.

The chain employs TRBV18 and TRBJ2-7, with 8 positions matching TRBD1. V gave up 2 bases and J gave up 3 bases; unmatched junction bases: 3. The CDR3 loop spans 14 amino acids. Germline V gives CDR1 KGHSH, CDR2 LQKENI. The CDR3 loop is CASSPAGTGYEQYF. In nucleotides, the CDR3 is TGTGCCAGCTCACCAGCCGGGACAGGCTACGAGCAGTACTTC. The whole variable domain, filled in from reference TRBV18 and TRBJ2-7, reads NAGVMQNPRHLVRRRGQEARLRCSPMKGHSHVYWYRQLPEEGLKFMVYLQKENIIDESGMPKERFSAEFPKEGPSILRIQQVVRGDSAAYFCASSPAGTGYEQYFGPGTRLTVT.

This clone was detected a few times. The chain links TRBV3-1 (or the pseudogene TRBV3-2) to TRBJ1-1; tentative D call: TRBD1 (6 bases). The length of the CDR3 is 13 residues. The germline V gene encodes CDR1 LGHDT and CDR2 YNNKEL (reference sequence). V was pared by 6 bases and J by 3 bases, with 11 bases between. The CDR3 here is CASRKQGYTEAFF. The CDR3 DNA sequence: TGTGCCAGCAGAAAACAGGGCTACACTGAAGCTTTCTTT.

The chain links TRBV28 to TRBJ2-2; D possibly corresponds to TRBD1 (6 bases). Germline CDR1 is MDHEN and CDR2 is SYDVKM. V was pared by 3 bases and J by 4 bases, with 15 bases between. The CDR3 length is 16 residues. The CDR3 spells CASSLGQGFITGELFF. Written as DNA, the CDR3 is TGTGCCAGCAGTTTGGGGCAGGGGTTTATCACCGGGGAGCTGTTTTTT.

The chain carries TRBV20-1 and TRBJ1-1, with a weak D call TRBD1 (5 bases). The CDR3 contains 10 residues. The germline V gene encodes CDR1 DFQATT and CDR2 SNEGSKA (reference sequence). V lost 5 bases and J 7 bases, leaving 8 bases between the germline ends. CDR3 coding DNA: TGCAGTGCTGGGGGGGTTGAAGCTTTCTTT. This codes for CSAGGVEAFF.

The chain carries TRBV18 and TRBJ2-7; 11 nucleotides line up with TRBD2. The CDR3 totals 15 residues. Per germline, CDR1 KGHSH and CDR2 LQKENI. With 2 bases clipped from V and 7 bases from J, the junction kept 7 bases outside the gene matches. The CDR3 bases are TGTGCCAGCTCACCAATCACTAGCGGGAGAGAAGAGCAGTACTTC. Amino acids: CASSPITSGREEQYF.

This clone has a handful of counts. The chain uses TRBV5-6 and TRBJ2-7; 7 bases are shared with TRBD1. Germline CDR1 is SGHDT and CDR2 is YYEEEE. The J segment lost 5 bases and the V segment lost 0 bases, leaving 5 bases of the junction unmatched. CDR3 size: 14 residues. This CDR3 is CASSLDRGRNEQYF. In DNA, the CDR3 is TGTGCCAGCAGCTTGGACAGGGGAAGGAACGAGCAGTACTTC.

The CDR3 loop reads CASSQEEGAPSNQPQHF. Written as DNA, the CDR3 is TGTGCCAGCAGCCAAGAGGAGGGGGCCCCAAGCAATCAGCCCCAGCATTTT. The chain is built from TRBV3-1 (or the pseudogene TRBV3-2) and TRBJ1-5; 7 bases align to TRBD1. This CDR3 is built from 17 residues. Germline CDR1 reads LGHDT; CDR2 reads YNNKEL (reference sequence). Trimming removed 0 bases from V and 1 base from J; junction bases left unmatched: 6.

The chain has TRBV4-1 and TRBJ2-6; 10 nucleotides align to TRBD1. Germline V lookup: CDR1 MGHRA, CDR2 YSYEKL. The CDR3 has 17 residues. J lost 0 bases, V lost 4 bases, and 3 bases had no gene match. The CDR3 reads CASSPGQGFSGANVLTF. DNA for the CDR3: TGCGCCAGCAGCCCGGGACAGGGGTTCTCTGGGGCCAACGTCCTGACTTTC.

The chain employs TRBV5-4 and TRBJ1-1, with D perhaps matching TRBD1 (5 bases). Per germline, CDR1 SGHNT and CDR2 YYREEE (reference sequence). With 4 bases removed from V and 1 base from J, the gap between germline ends came to 11 bases. The CDR3 has 14 residues. The CDR3 spells CASSRRDRNTEAFF. The DNA of the CDR3 is TGTGCCAGCAGCCGCCGCGACAGGAACACTGAAGCTTTCTTT.

V is TRBV9 and J is TRBJ1-1; the D is unclear. V lost 0 bases to trimming and J lost 5 bases, with 11 bases between them. The CDR3 has 14 residues. CDR1 is SGDLS and CDR2 is YYNGEE in the germline V gene. Written as DNA, the CDR3 is TGTGCCAGCAGCGTAGCGCCGGGAAGAACTGAAGCTTTCTTT. Residues: CASSVAPGRTEAFF.

The gene calls are TRBV7-9 and TRBJ1-5; no clear D. The germline V and J ends were trimmed by 5 bases and 8 bases, with 13 bases remaining between them. CDR1 and CDR2 (germline): SEHNR, FQNEAQ (reference sequence). There are 13 residues in the CDR3. The CDR3 DNA reads TGTGCCAGCAGCAAATTTGCGAGCGAGCCCCAGCATTTT. Its translation is CASSKFASEPQHF.

The chain joins TRBV10-1 to TRBJ1-1, with a possible D match to TRBD1 (6 bases). This CDR3 has 15 amino acids. Germline V gene sequence: CDR1 WNHNN, CDR2 SYGVQD (reference sequence). V dropped 7 bases and J dropped 1 base, with 16 bases sitting between them. The CDR3 loop is CASMPGVPGNTEAFF. The CDR3, as DNA: TGCGCCAGCATGCCAGGGGTTCCTGGGAACACTGAAGCTTTCTTT.

CDR3 sequence reads: CASSQGSGQLNTEAFF. The CDR3 nucleotides are TGCGCCAGCAGCCAAGGTTCGGGACAGTTGAACACTGAAGCTTTCTTT. The V and J genes are TRBV4-1 and TRBJ1-1, with 7 positions matching TRBD1. Germline CDR1 and CDR2: MGHRA and YSYEKL. CDR3 length equals 16 residues. The junction had 5 bases not matched to a gene; V was cut back by 1 base and J by 0 bases.

This clone was seen only a few times. Here the CDR3 DNA reads TGTGCCAGCAGCTTTACCGGGACTAGCGGGGGGGCACAAGAGACCCAGTACTTC. Protein product: CASSFTGTSGGAQETQYF. V usage is TRBV7-9 and J usage is TRBJ2-5, with 16 bases identical to TRBD2. This CDR3 is 18 amino acids long. V was clipped by 3 bases and J by 2 bases; unmatched bases: 6. Germline values: CDR1 SEHNR, CDR2 FQNEAQ (reference sequence).

This chain uses TRBV19 with TRBJ1-4; the match to TRBD1 covers 8 bases. This CDR3 comprises 14 residues. Trimming at V came to 3 bases and at J to 7 bases, leaving 4 bases not matched to a gene. Germline V CDR1 and CDR2: LNHDA, SQIVND (reference sequence). CDR3 sequence reads: CASSIDRGVEKLFF. The CDR3 nucleotides are TGTGCCAGTAGTATCGACAGGGGTGTTGAAAAACTGTTTTTT.

The chain links TRBV7-2 to TRBJ1-1; TRBD1 agrees at 9 bases. The CDR3 consists of 15 residues. The junction had 6 bases not matched to a gene; V was cut back by 1 base and J by 6 bases. The germline V gene has CDR1 SGHTA and CDR2 FQGNSA. CDR3 nucleotide sequence: TGTGCCAGCAGCTTAGGTGGACAGGGGAGCGCTGAAGCTTTCTTT. This encodes CASSLGGQGSAEAFF.

V is TRBV12-3 or TRBV12-4 and J is TRBJ1-2; no definite D call. The CDR3 spans 13 residues. V was cut by 3 bases and J by 3 bases, with 8 bases left in between. CDR3 amino acids: CASSLRADYGYTF. Here the CDR3 DNA reads TGTGCCAGCAGTTTGAGGGCAGACTATGGCTACACCTTC.

The chain recombines TRBV28 with TRBJ2-5; the D is unclear. V lost 1 base, J lost 1 base, and 10 bases lay in between. Per germline, CDR1 MDHEN and CDR2 SYDVKM. This CDR3 comprises 15 residues. CDR3 sequence (DNA): TGTGCCAGCAGTTTATCAACTAACTTCCAAGAGACCCAGTACTTC. It yields the protein CASSLSTNFQETQYF.

The genes are TRBV18 and TRBJ1-1; D possibly corresponds to TRBD1 (5 bases). Germline CDR1 KGHSH, CDR2 LQKENI. The germline V and J ends were trimmed by 0 bases and 5 bases, with 13 bases remaining between them. The CDR3 loop spans 15 amino acids. DNA for the CDR3: TGTGCCAGCTCACCACCAAGTCAGGGAGGGACTGAAGCTTTCTTT. It is translated as CASSPPSQGGTEAFF.

This clone was picked up a small number of times. The chain recombines TRBV9 with TRBJ2-3; D possibly corresponds to TRBD2 (6 bases). The CDR3 spans 15 residues. Trimming stripped 1 base from V and 3 bases from J, with 12 bases between. CDR1 SGDLS and CDR2 YYNGEE come from the germline V gene. Written as DNA, the CDR3 is TGTGCCAGCAGCGTACTAGGCGGGGCTACAGATACGCAGTATTTT. Protein: CASSVLGGATDTQYF. Full variable domain (missing parts from reference TRBV9 and TRBJ2-3): DSGVTQTPKHLITATGQRVTLRCSPRSGDLSVYWYQQSLDQGLQFLIQYYNGEERAKGNILERFSAQQFPDLHSELNLSSLELGDSALYFCASSVLGGATDTQYFGPGTRLTVL.

The V call is TRBV7-9, the J call TRBJ1-2; 8 bases align to TRBD1. The V gene end was trimmed by 2 bases and the J gene end by 0 bases; junction bases not matched to a gene: 11. This CDR3 is built from 18 residues. Germline values: CDR1 SEHNR, CDR2 FQNEAQ (reference sequence). The CDR3, as DNA: TGTGCCAGCAGCTTAAGGGGACAGGCCCTTACCACTAACTATGGCTACACCTTC. This encodes CASSLRGQALTTNYGYTF.

In its sample, this clone was seen once. The chain combines TRBV3-1 (or the pseudogene TRBV3-2) with TRBJ1-1, with 7 positions matching TRBD1. The CDR3 has 14 residues. The germline gives CDR1 LGHDT, CDR2 YNNKEL (reference sequence). Germline trimming cut 4 bases from V and 7 bases from J; bases unmatched to any gene: 9. For the CDR3, the DNA is TGTGCCAGCAGCCGGGACAGAAAGATCAATGAAGCTTTCTTT. Translating it yields CASSRDRKINEAFF.

The chain carries TRBV5-1 and TRBJ2-5; weak D call: TRBD2 (6 bases). Trimming took 0 bases from V and 2 from J, leaving 11 bases between them. CDR3 size: 15 residues. CDR1 is SGHRS and CDR2 is YFSETQ in the germline V gene. CDR3 region: CASSLEGLQQETQYF. In DNA, the CDR3 is TGCGCCAGCAGCTTGGAAGGACTACAACAAGAGACCCAGTACTTC.

To note about this clone: The sample contains more than one DNA sequence encoding this CDR3. The J gene is TRBJ1-1, the V gene TRBV3-1 (or the pseudogene TRBV3-2), with a weak D call TRBD1 (5 bases). The CDR3 is 15 residues long. V lost 1 base to trimming and J lost 0 bases, with 9 bases between them. CDR1 and CDR2 from the germline V gene are LGHDT and YNNKEL (reference sequence). In DNA, the CDR3 is TGTGCCAGCAGCCAAGGGGGCGGGATGAACACTGAAGCTTTCTTT. It translates to CASSQGGGMNTEAFF.

The DNA for the CDR3 is TGTGCCAGCAGTCCCGAGGGACTTCTCACCGGGGAGCTGTTTTTT. Translated: CASSPEGLLTGELFF. This chain links TRBV27 with TRBJ2-2, with D tentatively TRBD2 (6 bases). Trimming stripped 5 bases from V and 4 bases from J, with 14 bases between. Germline V lookup: CDR1 MNHEY, CDR2 SMNVEV (reference sequence). The CDR3 runs 15 residues.

There are a few counts of this clone. The genes are TRBV9 and TRBJ1-6, with 7 bases fitting TRBD1. From germline, CDR1 is SGDLS and CDR2 YYNGEE. The CDR3 spans 15 residues. J lost 7 bases, V lost 3 bases, and 7 bases had no gene match. CDR3 in amino acids: CASSARQGQNSPLHF. The DNA for the CDR3 is TGTGCCAGCAGCGCCCGACAGGGACAAAATTCACCCCTCCACTTT.

The chain employs TRBV19 and TRBJ2-3, with D perhaps matching TRBD1 (6 bases). CDR3 length equals 15 residues. Between the trimmed V and J ends, which lost 5 bases and 1 base, there was a span of 13 bases. Germline lookup yields CDR1 LNHDA and CDR2 SQIVND (reference sequence). DNA of the CDR3: TGTGCCAGTAGTCCACAGGGCCCTGGCACAGATACGCAGTATTTT. Residues: CASSPQGPGTDTQYF.